These 30 T cell receptor beta chains were sequenced from one sample in a study of blood T cells in healthy people across ages. With a J-beta primer mix and a sample-barcoded 5' primer, a second PCR ran about 7 to 12 cycles. In TCRdb, the 5' RACE reads were re-called with MiXCR into one record per CDR3 protein. The sample gives roughly 1.9 million distinct CDR3 sequences, about two fifths of which show up once; 23% is in the top ten. Sequenced material: blood. The receptors shown here come from a human donor in good health.

This clonotype was recorded at least ten times. The genes are TRBV11-1 and TRBJ2-5; TRBD2 is a possible D gene (6 bases). With 5 bases removed from V and 1 base from J, the gap between germline ends came to 11 bases. CDR1 SGHAT and CDR2 FQDESV come from the germline V gene (reference sequence). The CDR3 is 14 amino acids. CDR3 bases: TGTGCCAGCAGCCCAAGGACTACCCAAGAGACCCAGTACTTC. It codes for CASSPRTTQETQYF. The variable domain in full, with the rest retrieved from reference TRBV11-1 and TRBJ2-5, is EAEVAQSPRYKITEKSQAVAFWCDPISGHATLYWYRQILGQGPELLVQFQDESVVDDSQLPKDRFSAERLKGVDSTLKIQPAELGDSAMYLCASSPRTTQETQYFGPGTRLLVL.

The CDR3: CASSPSQGIYGYTF. The CDR3 region has the DNA TGTGCCAGCAGCCCATCACAGGGGATCTATGGCTACACCTTC. This chain uses TRBV12-3 or TRBV12-4 with TRBJ1-2; TRBD1 matches at 7 bases. The CDR3 totals 14 residues. With V trimmed by 6 bases and J by 4 bases, 8 bases remained unmatched.

The chain carries TRBV5-1 and TRBJ2-7; 7 bases fit TRBD1. Germline CDR1 and CDR2: SGHRS and YFSETQ. The length of the CDR3 is 15 residues. The V gene end was trimmed by 0 bases and the J gene end by 4 bases; junction bases not matched to a gene: 7. CDR3 bases: TGCGCCAGCAGCTTGGGTGGGACAGAGTATTACGAGCAGTACTTC. Its translation is CASSLGGTEYYEQYF.

This clonotype appeared a few times. V and J are TRBV11-2 and TRBJ2-7, with 8 bases matching TRBD1. The CDR3 consists of 17 residues. Germline CDR1 reads SGHAT; CDR2 reads FQNNGV. V lost 5 bases and J lost 2; bases outside the gene matches: 14. This CDR3 is CASSQRGDRPSTYEQYF. Here the CDR3 DNA reads TGTGCCAGCAGCCAACGTGGGGACAGGCCTTCCACCTACGAGCAGTACTTC.

The chain uses TRBV11-2 and TRBJ2-7, with D possibly TRBD1 on 6 matching bases. The CDR3 sequence is 16 residues long. The V end lost 0 bases, the J end lost 0 bases, and 12 bases lay between the germline ends. From germline, CDR1 is SGHAT and CDR2 FQNNGV. CDR3 sequence: CASSLEQGRYSYEQYF. CDR3 coding DNA: TGTGCCAGCAGCTTAGAACAGGGCCGATACTCCTACGAGCAGTACTTC. Complete variable domain (other parts from reference TRBV11-2 and TRBJ2-7): EAGVAQSPRYKIIEKRQSVAFWCNPISGHATLYWYQQILGQGPKLLIQFQNNGVVDDSQLPKDRFSAERLKGVDSTLKIQPAKLEDSAVYLCASSLEQGRYSYEQYFGPGTRLTVT.

The chain has TRBV4-3 and TRBJ1-2; 8 nucleotides agree with TRBD1. Trimming at V came to 4 bases and at J to 3 bases, leaving 7 bases not matched to a gene. The CDR3 runs 15 residues. The germline V gene encodes CDR1 LGHNA and CDR2 YSLEER. Here the CDR3 reads CASSLRDRRDYGYTF. For the CDR3, the DNA is TGCGCCAGCAGCCTCAGGGACAGGAGGGACTATGGCTACACCTTC.

The CDR3 DNA reads TGTGCCAGCAGCGTAGTTAGAGGGGGCGAGCAGTACTTC. Protein sequence: CASSVVRGGEQYF. The genes are TRBV9 and TRBJ2-7; possible D gene TRBD1, 6 bases. Germline-derived CDR1 and CDR2 are SGDLS and YYNGEE. V gave up 0 bases and J gave up 6 bases, with 10 bases separating them. The CDR3 spans 13 residues.

This clonotype has a handful of counts. The chain links TRBV4-2 to TRBJ2-4, with unresolved D. From germline, CDR1 is LGHNA and CDR2 YNFKEQ. This CDR3 region has 12 residues. Trimming took 1 base from V and 13 from J, leaving 11 bases between them. The DNA for the CDR3 is TGTGCCAGCAGCCAAGGGGCTTTGGAGCAGTACTTC. It yields the protein CASSQGALEQYF.

This clonotype occurred a few times. The chain carries TRBV7-2 and TRBJ1-5; D uncertain. CDR3 length: 14 residues. Germline CDR1 is SGHTA and CDR2 is FQGNSA. Trimming pared 1 base from V and 6 bases from J, leaving 10 bases between. CDR3 bases: TGTGCCAGCAGCTTAGTCGGGCGGGGTCAGCCCCAGCATTTT. Residues: CASSLVGRGQPQHF. Using reference TRBV7-2 and TRBJ1-5 for the parts outside the CDR3, the full variable domain is GAGVSQSPSNKVTEKGKDVELRCDPISGHTALYWYRQSLGQGLEFLIYFQGNSAPDKSGLPSDRFSAERTGGSVSTLTIQRTQQEDSAVYLCASSLVGRGQPQHFGDGTRLSIL.

The CDR3 region has the DNA TGTGCCAGCTCGTACAGGGGGTTCAATGAAAAACTGTTTTTT. Encoded protein: CASSYRGFNEKLFF. V and J are TRBV18 and TRBJ1-4; TRBD1 agrees at 8 bases. Trimming cost V 6 bases and J 5 bases; bases outside gene matches: 5. The CDR3 spans 14 residues. The germline V gene encodes CDR1 KGHSH and CDR2 LQKENI.

CDR3 bases: TGTGCCAGCAGTCGATCGGGCAATGCCTACGAGCAGTACTTC. Translated, it gives CASSRSGNAYEQYF. The V and J genes are TRBV7-2 and TRBJ2-7; no firm D call. Germline lookup yields CDR1 SGHTA and CDR2 FQGNSA. V was pared by 6 bases and J by 2 bases, with 14 bases between. This CDR3 spans 14 amino acids.

This clonotype turned up a few times. The chain recombines TRBV20-1 with TRBJ2-1; D ambiguous. With 3 bases removed from V and 4 bases from J, the gap between germline ends came to 7 bases. Germline V CDR1 and CDR2: DFQATT, SNEGSKA (reference sequence). CDR3 length equals 12 residues. The CDR3 region has the DNA TGCAGTGCTAGGGCTCAGTACAATGAGCAGTTCTTC. Encoded protein: CSARAQYNEQFF.

A few counts support this clonotype. V gene TRBV6-2 or TRBV6-3 combines with J gene TRBJ1-1; D gene uncertain. Germline CDR1 and CDR2: MNHEY and SVGEGT. V lost 6 bases to trimming and J lost 3 bases, with 14 bases between them. This CDR3 has 14 amino acids. CDR3 loop: CASRTTDTDTEAFF. DNA of the CDR3: TGTGCCAGCAGAACTACAGACACGGACACTGAAGCTTTCTTT.

The chain recombines TRBV29-1 with TRBJ1-2; 12 nucleotides line up with TRBD1. With V trimmed by 6 bases and J by 8 bases, 7 bases remained unmatched. The CDR3 sequence is 13 residues long. Germline CDR1 and CDR2: SQVTM and ANQGSEA. The CDR3 nucleotides read TGCAGCGTCGGGACAGGGGGCTTCGGCGGCTACACCTTC. Translating it yields CSVGTGGFGGYTF.

The rearrangement links TRBV7-3 to TRBJ2-3; possibly TRBD2 for D (5 bases). The germline CDR1 and CDR2 sequences are SGHTA and FQGTGA. Deletions cut 4 bases from V and 2 bases from J, with 10 bases between. CDR3 size: 14 residues. CDR3 amino acids: CASSCASNTDTQYF. CDR3 bases: TGTGCCAGCAGCTGTGCTAGCAACACAGATACGCAGTATTTT.

V is TRBV7-2 and J is TRBJ1-1, with D uncertain. Germline V lookup: CDR1 SGHTA, CDR2 FQGNSA. With 5 bases removed from V and 3 bases from J, the gap between germline ends came to 7 bases. The CDR3 is 12 amino acids. The CDR3 region is CASSQPYTEAFF. CDR3 nucleotide sequence: TGTGCCAGCAGCCAACCATACACTGAAGCTTTCTTT.

On this clonotype: This is likely a read error, given that the CDR3 carries no conserved phenylalanine or tryptophan at its end. The chain is built from TRBV7-3 and TRBJ2-1; D might be TRBD1 or TRBD2, each matching 5 bases. There are 13 residues in the CDR3. Germline CDR1 and CDR2: SGHTA and FQGTGA. Trimming took 5 bases from V and 10 from J, leaving 15 bases between them. The CDR3 DNA is TGTGCCAGCAGCCCCGGGACGGAAGGAGAGCAGTTCTGC. It translates to CASSPGTEGEQFC.

V gene TRBV6-6 combines with J gene TRBJ2-1; D remains unclear. Trimming stripped 6 bases from V and 6 bases from J, with 9 bases between. The CDR3 loop spans 12 amino acids. Germline assignment: CDR1 MNHNY and CDR2 SVGAGI (reference sequence). CDR3 DNA sequence: TGTGCCAGCAGCCCAGTTAGCAATGAGCAGTTCTTC. It specifies CASSPVSNEQFF.

V is TRBV9 and J is TRBJ2-3; TRBD2 aligns across 9 bases. The CDR3 sequence is 15 residues long. Germline V lookup: CDR1 SGDLS, CDR2 YYNGEE. J lost 2 bases, V lost 8 bases, and 9 bases had no gene match. The CDR3 is CASVRGGGVTDTQYF. In DNA form, the CDR3 reads TGTGCCAGTGTCCGAGGCGGGGGGGTCACAGATACGCAGTATTTT.

The chain employs TRBV11-3 and TRBJ2-2; no reliable D call. The V end was cut by 5 bases, the J end by 6 bases, with 7 bases between. The CDR3 has 12 residues. Germline CDR1 reads SGHNT; CDR2 reads YENEEA. The CDR3: CASSHGAGELFF. The CDR3, as DNA: TGTGCCAGCAGCCACGGTGCCGGGGAGCTGTTTTTT. The full variable domain, in which reference TRBV11-3 and TRBJ2-2 provide the parts outside the CDR3, is EAGVVQSPRYKIIEKKQPVAFWCNPISGHNTLYWYLQNLGQGPELLIRYENEEAVDDSQLPKDRFSAERLKGVDSTLKIQPAELGDSAVYLCASSHGAGELFFGEGSRLTVL.

This clonotype was observed at least ten times. The V and J genes are TRBV7-2 and TRBJ1-2; 7 nucleotides line up with TRBD1. The CDR3 has 13 residues. Germline lookup yields CDR1 SGHTA and CDR2 FQGNSA. J lost 7 bases, V lost 3 bases, and 5 bases had no gene match. The CDR3 DNA is TGTGCCAGCAGCTTCAGGGGGTTGGGTGGCTACACCTTC. Its translation: CASSFRGLGGYTF. Complete variable domain (other parts from reference TRBV7-2 and TRBJ1-2): GAGVSQSPSNKVTEKGKDVELRCDPISGHTALYWYRQSLGQGLEFLIYFQGNSAPDKSGLPSDRFSAERTGGSVSTLTIQRTQQEDSAVYLCASSFRGLGGYTFGSGTRLTVV.

This rearrangement joins TRBV12-3 or TRBV12-4 to TRBJ2-3; 7 nucleotides agree with TRBD2. This CDR3 contains 19 residues. The J segment lost 2 bases and the V segment lost 0 bases, leaving 14 bases of the junction unmatched. The CDR3 DNA reads TGTGCCAGCAGTTTAGCGTTCCTGGGACTACCGGAATTCACAGATACGCAGTATTTT. It is translated as CASSLAFLGLPEFTDTQYF.

This clonotype was detected only a few times. The gene calls are TRBV12-3 or TRBV12-4 and TRBJ2-5; D is possibly TRBD1 or TRBD2 (6 bases each). V lost 5 bases and J 5 bases, leaving 18 bases between the germline ends. The CDR3 has 15 residues. CDR3 bases: TGTGCCAGCAGTCCAGGGACTCTCCAGGGGGAGACCCAGTACTTC. It yields the protein CASSPGTLQGETQYF.

The chain uses TRBV2 and TRBJ1-2, with D possibly matching TRBD1 (6 bases). The V end lost 7 bases, the J end lost 0 bases, and 12 bases lay between the germline ends. Germline V gene data show CDR1 as SNHLY and CDR2 as FYNNEI. The CDR3 consists of 14 residues. CDR3 protein: CASKGGSSNYGYTF. CDR3 coding DNA: TGTGCCAGCAAGGGGGGCTCCTCTAACTATGGCTACACCTTC.

The J gene is TRBJ2-7, the V gene TRBV20-1; TRBD1 is a possible D gene (5 bases). The CDR3 spans 16 residues. Per germline, CDR1 DFQATT and CDR2 SNEGSKA (reference sequence). With 0 bases removed from V and 3 bases from J, the gap between germline ends came to 18 bases. The CDR3 reads CSARDKGQGGIYEQYF. CDR3 nucleotides: TGCAGTGCTAGAGATAAGGGCCAGGGTGGTATCTACGAGCAGTACTTC.

This clonotype turned up a few times. This chain uses TRBV12-3 or TRBV12-4 with TRBJ1-1; D is possibly TRBD1 (5 bases). The CDR3 runs to 13 residues. Between the trimmed V and J ends, which lost 7 bases and 5 bases, there was a span of 14 bases. DNA of the CDR3: TGTGCCAGCACCTGGGGGGGGGAGACTGAAGCTTTCTTT. It specifies CASTWGGETEAFF.

V and J are TRBV20-1 and TRBJ1-2; 7 nucleotides match TRBD1. Trimming cost V 3 bases and J 6 bases; bases outside gene matches: 4. The CDR3 is 12 residues long. Germline V gene lookup returns CDR1 DFQATT and CDR2 SNEGSKA (reference sequence). The CDR3 nucleotides read TGCAGTGCTAGCCTACAGGGGAATGGCTACACCTTC. Its protein product is CSASLQGNGYTF.

This clonotype was seen only a few times. The chain links TRBV15 to TRBJ2-5; TRBD2 might be the D (5 bases). The germline gives CDR1 LNHNV, CDR2 YYDKDF (reference sequence). V lost 4 bases to trimming and J lost 1 base, with 13 bases between them. The CDR3 loop spans 15 amino acids. As DNA, the CDR3 is TGTGCCACCAGCAAAACTAAGGACTTCCAAGAGACCCAGTACTTC. It specifies CATSKTKDFQETQYF.

CDR3 nucleotides: TGTGCCAGCAGCTCCCTCATGCTTTCTGGGGCCAACGTCCTGACTTTC. Its protein product is CASSSLMLSGANVLTF. This chain connects TRBV28 to TRBJ2-6; D gene uncertain. The CDR3 extends over 16 amino acids. CDR1 is MDHEN and CDR2 is SYDVKM in the germline V gene. V gave up 6 bases and J gave up 1 base, with 13 bases separating them.

This clonotype was picked up a small number of times. CDR3 residues: CASSPGQGVWPQHF. For the CDR3, the DNA is TGCGCCAGCAGCCCGGGACAGGGGGTCTGGCCCCAGCATTTT. The genes are TRBV4-3 and TRBJ1-5; 11 nucleotides align to TRBD1. The germline gives CDR1 LGHNA, CDR2 YSLEER. The CDR3 contains 14 residues. V was clipped by 4 bases and J by 9 bases; unmatched bases: 5.